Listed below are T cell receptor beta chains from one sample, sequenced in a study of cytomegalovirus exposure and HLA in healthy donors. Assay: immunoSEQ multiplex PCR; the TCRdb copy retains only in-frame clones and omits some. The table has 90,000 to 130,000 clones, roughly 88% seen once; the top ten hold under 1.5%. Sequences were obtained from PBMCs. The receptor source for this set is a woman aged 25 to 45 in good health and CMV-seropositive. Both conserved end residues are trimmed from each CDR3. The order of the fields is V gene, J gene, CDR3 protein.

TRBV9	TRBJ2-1	ARSRKREIADEQF
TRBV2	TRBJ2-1	ASSEVGSYGEQF
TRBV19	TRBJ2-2	ASSTSGYTGELF
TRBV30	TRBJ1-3	AWRGSSGNTIY
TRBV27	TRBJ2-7	ASSPLAGVLGEQY
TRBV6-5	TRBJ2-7	ASTPRSGAYEQY
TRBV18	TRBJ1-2	ASSPPGAYGYT
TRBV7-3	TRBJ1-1	ASSLGHRNTEAF
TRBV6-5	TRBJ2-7	ASSERTGPYEQY
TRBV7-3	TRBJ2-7	ASSLYPPPQVQQD